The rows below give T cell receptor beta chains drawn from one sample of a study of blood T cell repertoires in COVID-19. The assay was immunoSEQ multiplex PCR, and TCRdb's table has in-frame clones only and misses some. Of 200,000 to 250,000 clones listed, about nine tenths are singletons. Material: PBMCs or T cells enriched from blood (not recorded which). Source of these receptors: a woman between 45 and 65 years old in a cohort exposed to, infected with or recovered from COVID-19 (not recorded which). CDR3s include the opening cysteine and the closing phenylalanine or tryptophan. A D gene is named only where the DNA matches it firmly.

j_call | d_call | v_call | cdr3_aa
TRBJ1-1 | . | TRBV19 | CASSIGANTEAFF
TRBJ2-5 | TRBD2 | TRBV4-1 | CASSPLLAGIETQYF
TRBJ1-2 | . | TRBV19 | CASRPTVDSYGYTF
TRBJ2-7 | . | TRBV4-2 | CASSQPGEYEQYF
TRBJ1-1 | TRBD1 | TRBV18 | CASSPAQGGITEAFF
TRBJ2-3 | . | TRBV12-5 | CASAPPGGASTDTQYF
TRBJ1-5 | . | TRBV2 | CASSEEQGNQPQHF
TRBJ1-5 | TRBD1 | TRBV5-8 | CASRLGQGFQPQHF
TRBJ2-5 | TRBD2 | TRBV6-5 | CASSYSGLVRTETQYF
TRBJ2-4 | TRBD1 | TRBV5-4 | CASSIGTVKNIQYF
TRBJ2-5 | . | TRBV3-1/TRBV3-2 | CASSQDPTAQETQYF
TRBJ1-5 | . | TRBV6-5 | CASSYGGQDSNQPQHF
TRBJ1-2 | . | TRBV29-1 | CSASGGQNYGYTF
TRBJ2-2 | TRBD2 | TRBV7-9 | CASSDLTSGGNTGELFF
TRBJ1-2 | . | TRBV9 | CASSVARRSPNYGYTF
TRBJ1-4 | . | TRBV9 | CASSVAQGGEKLFF
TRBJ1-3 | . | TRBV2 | CASSHMRESGNTIYF
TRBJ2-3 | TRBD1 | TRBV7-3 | CASSLSTGGGMSDTQYF
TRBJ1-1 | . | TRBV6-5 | CASSSQLLALRGAFF
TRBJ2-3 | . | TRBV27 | CASTPLEFTDTQYF
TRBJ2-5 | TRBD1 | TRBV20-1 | CSASSLAGQGQLETQYF
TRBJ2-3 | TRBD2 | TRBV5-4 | CASSLGPGGEADTQYF
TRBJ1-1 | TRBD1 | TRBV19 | CASTQRGLQAFF
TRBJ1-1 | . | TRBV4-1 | CASSQGTGPLNTEAFF
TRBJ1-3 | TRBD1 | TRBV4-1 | CASSQGRQGTTSGNTIYF
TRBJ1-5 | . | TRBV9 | CASSAQGSNQPQHF
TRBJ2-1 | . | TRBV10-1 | CASSHDRRDEQFF
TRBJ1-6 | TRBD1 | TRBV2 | CASVGQVSSLYNSPLHF
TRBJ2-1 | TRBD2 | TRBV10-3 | CAISPTSQNEQFF
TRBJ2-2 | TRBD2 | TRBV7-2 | CASSWTSRTGELFF
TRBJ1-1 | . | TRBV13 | CASSLYRPEAFF
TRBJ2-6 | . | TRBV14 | CASSLAVGANVLTF
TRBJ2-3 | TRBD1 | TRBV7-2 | CASSPWDSRTDTQYF
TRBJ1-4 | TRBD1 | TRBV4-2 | CASSQRTGQGDEKLFF
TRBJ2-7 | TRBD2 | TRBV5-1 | CASSLGPGLAGGREQYF
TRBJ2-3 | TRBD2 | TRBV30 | CAWRDGLAVTDTQYF
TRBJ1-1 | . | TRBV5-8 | CASSLTSRWGDTEAFF
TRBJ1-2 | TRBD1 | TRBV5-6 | CASSPTGTGLGYTF
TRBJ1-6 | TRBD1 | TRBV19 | CASNDQGALGSPLHF
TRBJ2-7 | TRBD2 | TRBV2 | CASSEGEGMGYEQYF
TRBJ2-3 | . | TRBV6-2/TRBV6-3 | CASSYLGGTDTQYF
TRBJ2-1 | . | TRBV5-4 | CASTADRNNEQFF
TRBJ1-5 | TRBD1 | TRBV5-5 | CASSSTGTGINQPQHF
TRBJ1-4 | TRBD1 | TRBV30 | CAWKSTGAEKLFF
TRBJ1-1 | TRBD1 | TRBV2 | CASNKQGAGTEAFF